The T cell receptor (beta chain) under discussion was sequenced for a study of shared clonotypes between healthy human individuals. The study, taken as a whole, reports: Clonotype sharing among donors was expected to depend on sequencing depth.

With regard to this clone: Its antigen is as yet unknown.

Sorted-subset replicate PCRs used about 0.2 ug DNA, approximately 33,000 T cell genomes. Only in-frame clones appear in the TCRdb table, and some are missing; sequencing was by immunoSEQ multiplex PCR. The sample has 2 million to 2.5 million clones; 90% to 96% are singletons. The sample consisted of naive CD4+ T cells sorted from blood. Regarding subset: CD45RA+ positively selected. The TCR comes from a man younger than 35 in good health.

The CDR3 sequence: CASSPWQAADTQYF. DNA for the CDR3: TGTGCCAGCTCCCCTTGGCAGGCAGCAGATACGCAGTATTTT. The chain carries TRBV18 and TRBJ2-3; D is undetermined. Looked up from germline, CDR1 is KGHSH and CDR2 is LQKENI. The CDR3 runs 14 residues. The V gene lost 6 bases and the J gene lost 4 bases, with 14 bases spanning the gap.